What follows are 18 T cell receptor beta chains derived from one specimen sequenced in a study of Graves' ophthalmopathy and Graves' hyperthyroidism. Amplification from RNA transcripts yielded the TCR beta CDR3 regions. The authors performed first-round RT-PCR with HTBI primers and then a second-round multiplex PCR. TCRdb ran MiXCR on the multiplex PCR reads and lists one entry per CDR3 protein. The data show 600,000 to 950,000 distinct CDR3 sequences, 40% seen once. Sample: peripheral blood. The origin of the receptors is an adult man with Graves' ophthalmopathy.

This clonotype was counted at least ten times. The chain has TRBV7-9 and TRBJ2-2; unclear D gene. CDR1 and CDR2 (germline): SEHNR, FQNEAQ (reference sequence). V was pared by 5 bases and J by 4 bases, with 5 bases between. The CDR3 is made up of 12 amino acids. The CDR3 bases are TGTGCCAGCAGCCCCCTCACCGGGGAGCTGTTTTTT. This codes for CASSPLTGELFF.

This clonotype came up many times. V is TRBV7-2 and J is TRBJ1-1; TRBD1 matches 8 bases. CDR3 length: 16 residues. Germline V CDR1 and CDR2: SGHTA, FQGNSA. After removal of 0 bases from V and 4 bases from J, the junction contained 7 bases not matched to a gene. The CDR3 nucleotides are TGTGCCAGCAGCTTAGCTGACAGGGGACGGAGCACTGAAGCTTTCTTT. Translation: CASSLADRGRSTEAFF. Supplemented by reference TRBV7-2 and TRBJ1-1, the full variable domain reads GAGVSQSPSNKVTEKGKDVELRCDPISGHTALYWYRQSLGQGLEFLIYFQGNSAPDKSGLPSDRFSAERTGGSVSTLTIQRTQQEDSAVYLCASSLADRGRSTEAFFGQGTRLTVV.

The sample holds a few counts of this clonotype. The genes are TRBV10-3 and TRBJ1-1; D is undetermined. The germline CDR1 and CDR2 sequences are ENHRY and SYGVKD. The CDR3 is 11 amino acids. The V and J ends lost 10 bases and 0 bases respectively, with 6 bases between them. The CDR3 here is CATLMNTEAFF. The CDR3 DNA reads TGTGCCACCCTCATGAACACTGAAGCTTTCTTT.

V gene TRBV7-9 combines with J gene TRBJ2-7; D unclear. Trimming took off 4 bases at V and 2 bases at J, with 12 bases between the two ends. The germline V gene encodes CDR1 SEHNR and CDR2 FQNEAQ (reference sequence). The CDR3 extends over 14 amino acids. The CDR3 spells CASSSETAPYEQYF. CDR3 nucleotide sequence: TGTGCCAGCAGCTCAGAGACTGCCCCCTACGAGCAGTACTTC. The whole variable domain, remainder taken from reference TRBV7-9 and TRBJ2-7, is DTGVSQNPRHKITKRGQNVTFRCDPISEHNRLYWYRQTLGQGPEFLTYFQNEAQLEKSRLLSDRFSAERPKGSFSTLEIQRTEQGDSAMYLCASSSETAPYEQYFGPGTRLTVT.

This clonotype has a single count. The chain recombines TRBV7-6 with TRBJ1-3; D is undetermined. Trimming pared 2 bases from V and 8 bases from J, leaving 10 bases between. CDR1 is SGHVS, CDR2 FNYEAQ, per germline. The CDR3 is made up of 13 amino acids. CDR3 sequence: CASSLIAGDTIYF. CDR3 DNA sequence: TGTGCCAGCAGCTTAATAGCCGGGGACACCATATATTTT.

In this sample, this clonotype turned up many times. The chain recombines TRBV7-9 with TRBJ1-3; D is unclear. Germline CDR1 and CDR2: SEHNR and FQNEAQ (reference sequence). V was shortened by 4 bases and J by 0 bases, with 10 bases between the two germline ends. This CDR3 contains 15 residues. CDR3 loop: CASSSGSYSGNTIYF. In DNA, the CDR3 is TGTGCCAGCAGCTCGGGCAGCTACTCTGGAAACACCATATATTTT.

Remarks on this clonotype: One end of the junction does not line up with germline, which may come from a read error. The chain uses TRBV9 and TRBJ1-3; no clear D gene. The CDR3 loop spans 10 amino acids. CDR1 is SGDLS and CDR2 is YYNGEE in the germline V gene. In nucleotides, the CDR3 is TGTGCCAGCAGCTTAAACAGCATATATTTT. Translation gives CASSLNSIYF.

DNA for the CDR3: TGTGCCAGCAGCACCCGAGGGGGTCGCGGGGCCAACGTCCTGACTTTC. The encoded protein is CASSTRGGRGANVLTF. V is TRBV7-2 and J is TRBJ2-6; D might be TRBD1 (6 bases). In germline, CDR1 is SGHTA, CDR2 FQGNSA. CDR3 length: 16 amino acids. The V end lost 5 bases, the J end lost 4 bases, and 15 bases lay between the germline ends.

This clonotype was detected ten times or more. The CDR3 sequence is CASSLTGGGTGELFF. Here the CDR3 DNA reads TGTGCCAGCAGCTTAACGGGAGGGGGCACCGGGGAGCTGTTTTTT. The gene calls are TRBV7-2 and TRBJ2-2, with 8 positions matching TRBD2. CDR3 length: 15 amino acids. J was trimmed by 4 bases and V by 2 bases; bases with no gene match: 3. CDR1 and CDR2 from the germline V gene are SGHTA and FQGNSA.

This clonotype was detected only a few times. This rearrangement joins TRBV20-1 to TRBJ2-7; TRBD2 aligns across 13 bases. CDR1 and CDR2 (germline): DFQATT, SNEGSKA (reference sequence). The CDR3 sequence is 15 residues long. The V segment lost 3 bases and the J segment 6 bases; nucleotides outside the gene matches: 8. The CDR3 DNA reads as TGCAGTGCTAGCGAAACTAGCGGGGGGGCCGGCGAGCAGTACTTC. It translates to CSASETSGGAGEQYF.

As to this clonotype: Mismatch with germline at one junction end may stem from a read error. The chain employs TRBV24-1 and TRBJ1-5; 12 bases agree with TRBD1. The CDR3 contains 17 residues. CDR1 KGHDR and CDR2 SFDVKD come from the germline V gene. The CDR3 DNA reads TGTGCCAGCAGTCAAAGGGGACAGGGGGCGCGAGGTCAGCCCCAGCATTTT. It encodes CASSQRGQGARGQPQHF.

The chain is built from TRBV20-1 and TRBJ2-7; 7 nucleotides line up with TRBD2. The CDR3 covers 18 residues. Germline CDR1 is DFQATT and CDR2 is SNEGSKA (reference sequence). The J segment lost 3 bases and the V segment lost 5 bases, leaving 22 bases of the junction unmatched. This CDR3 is CSASQAGFRGGSIYEQYF. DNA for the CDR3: TGCAGTGCTTCCCAGGCGGGGTTTCGGGGCGGGAGTATCTACGAGCAGTACTTC.

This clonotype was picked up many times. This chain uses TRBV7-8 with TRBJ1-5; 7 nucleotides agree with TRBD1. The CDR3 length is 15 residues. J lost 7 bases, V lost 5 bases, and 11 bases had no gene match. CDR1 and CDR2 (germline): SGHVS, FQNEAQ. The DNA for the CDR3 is TGTGCCAGCAGCCCAAGACAGGGCCTTTTCCAGCCCCAGCATTTT. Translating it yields CASSPRQGLFQPQHF.

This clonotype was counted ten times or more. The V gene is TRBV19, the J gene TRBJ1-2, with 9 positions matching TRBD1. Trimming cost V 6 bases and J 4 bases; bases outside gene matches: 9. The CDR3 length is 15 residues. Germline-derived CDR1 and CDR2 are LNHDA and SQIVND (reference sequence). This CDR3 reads CASRAYRGPGYGYTF. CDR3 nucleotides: TGTGCCAGTAGGGCCTACAGGGGGCCTGGCTATGGCTACACCTTC.

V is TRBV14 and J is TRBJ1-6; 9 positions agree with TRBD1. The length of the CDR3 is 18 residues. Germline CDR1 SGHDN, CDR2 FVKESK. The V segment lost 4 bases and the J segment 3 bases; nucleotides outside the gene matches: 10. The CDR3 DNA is TGTGCCAGCAGCCGTCTGCCGGGACAGGGATTCTATAATTCACCCCTCCACTTT. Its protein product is CASSRLPGQGFYNSPLHF.

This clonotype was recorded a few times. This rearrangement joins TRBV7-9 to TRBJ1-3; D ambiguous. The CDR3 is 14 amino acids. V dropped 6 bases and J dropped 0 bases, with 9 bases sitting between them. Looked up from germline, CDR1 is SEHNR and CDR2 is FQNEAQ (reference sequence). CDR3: CASRGAISGNTIYF. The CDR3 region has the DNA TGTGCCAGCAGGGGTGCGATCTCTGGAAACACCATATATTTT.

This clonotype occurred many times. The chain's CDR3 is CASSPGSTGYTF. CDR3 nucleotides: TGTGCCAGCAGTCCGGGCTCGACGGGCTACACCTTC. The chain is built from TRBV6-5 and TRBJ1-2; D remains ambiguous. Per germline, CDR1 MNHEY and CDR2 SVGAGI. The CDR3 extends over 12 amino acids. Trimming left V 5 bases short and J 8 bases short, with 12 bases between.

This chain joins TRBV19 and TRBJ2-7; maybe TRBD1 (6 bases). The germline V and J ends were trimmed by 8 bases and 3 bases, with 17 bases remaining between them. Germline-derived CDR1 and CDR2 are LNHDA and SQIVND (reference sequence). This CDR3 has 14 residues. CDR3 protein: CASSRDGQIYEQYF. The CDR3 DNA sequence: TGTGCCAGTTCCCGGGACGGACAGATCTACGAGCAGTACTTC.